These 2 T cell receptor beta chains were all obtained from the same sample, sequenced in a study of blood T cell repertoires in COVID-19. Here immunoSEQ multiplex PCR was the method, and the copy in TCRdb shows in-frame clones only, minus some. The sample has around 150,000 clones, over 60% seen once. The sample comprised peripheral blood. Source of these receptors: a man aged 55 to 70 with acute or convalescent COVID-19.

This clone was counted only a few times. The chain carries TRBV29-1 and TRBJ2-2; the match to TRBD1 covers 8 bases. Germline values: CDR1 SQVTM, CDR2 ANQGSEA. Trimming cost V 6 bases and J 3 bases; bases outside gene matches: 15. The CDR3 contains 17 residues. The CDR3 coding sequence is TGCAGCGTACGTGTTGGACAGGGAGGTTTCGACACCGGGGAGCTGTTTTTT. Its protein is CSVRVGQGGFDTGELFF.

The chain employs TRBV4-1 and TRBJ2-1, with a weak D call TRBD2 (6 bases). In germline, CDR1 is MGHRA, CDR2 YSYEKL. The CDR3 is 13 amino acids. The V and J ends lost 1 base and 7 bases respectively, with 8 bases between them. The DNA for the CDR3 is TGCGCCAGCAGCCAAGGGCGGGGAAATGAGCAGTTCTTC. Its translation: CASSQGRGNEQFF.